The rows below give T cell receptor beta chains drawn from one sample of a study of shared clonotypes between healthy human individuals. Method: immunoSEQ multiplex PCR; TCRdb's copy keeps in-frame clones and lacks some. The table lists some 200,000 clones, 60% to 70% of them singletons, with roughly 10% in the top ten. Source material: memory CD4+ T cells sorted from blood. The receptors stem from a man younger than 45 in good health. CDR3s include the opening cysteine and the closing phenylalanine or tryptophan. The order of the fields is V gene, D gene, J gene, clone size, CDR3 DNA, CDR3 protein. A D gene is named only where the DNA matches it firmly. Only some rows state a clone size, as once, few, many or a class for expanded clones.

v_call: TRBV6-5; d_call: NA; j_call: TRBJ1-5; clone_size: NA; cdr3_nt: TGTGCTAGCAGTATGGGGAATAGCAATCAGCCCCAGCATTTT; cdr3_aa: CASSMGNSNQPQHF
v_call: TRBV10-3; d_call: TRBD2; j_call: TRBJ2-7; clone_size: NA; cdr3_nt: TGTGCCAGCCGCAATAGCGGGGTAACCTACGAGCAGTACTTC; cdr3_aa: CASRNSGVTYEQYF
v_call: TRBV12-2; d_call: NA; j_call: TRBJ1-5; clone_size: NA; cdr3_nt: TGTGCAAGTCGCTTAGGGAGGGGGAATCAGCCCCAGCATTTT; cdr3_aa: CASRLGRGNQPQHF
v_call: TRBV5-1; d_call: TRBD2; j_call: TRBJ2-7; clone_size: NA; cdr3_nt: TGCGCCAGCAGCTCCGGAGGGGCGGGAGGGGGAAAGGACGAGCAGTACTTC; cdr3_aa: CASSSGGAGGGKDEQYF
v_call: TRBV2; d_call: TRBD1; j_call: TRBJ2-5; clone_size: NA; cdr3_nt: TGTGCCAGCAATCCGACAGGGGGCGACAAGACCCAGTACTTC; cdr3_aa: CASNPTGGDKTQYF
v_call: TRBV5-4; d_call: TRBD2; j_call: TRBJ2-7; clone_size: few; cdr3_nt: TGTGCCAGCAGCTTAGCGGGAGGGTTATACGAGCAGTACTTC; cdr3_aa: CASSLAGGLYEQYF
v_call: TRBV7-9; d_call: NA; j_call: TRBJ1-2; clone_size: few; cdr3_nt: TGTGCCAGCACCAAGGTTGGGGGGGACTATGGCTACACCTTC; cdr3_aa: CASTKVGGDYGYTF
v_call: TRBV7-7; d_call: NA; j_call: TRBJ2-7; clone_size: NA; cdr3_nt: TGTGCTAGCAGCCGTACGAGGGGGGGGGAGCAGTACTTC; cdr3_aa: CASSRTRGGEQYF
v_call: TRBV7-9; d_call: TRBD2; j_call: TRBJ2-1; clone_size: NA; cdr3_nt: TGTGCCAGCAGCCAGGCGACTAGCGGGAGCGGAGCCAATGAGCAGTTCTTC; cdr3_aa: CASSQATSGSGANEQFF
v_call: TRBV29-1; d_call: TRBD1; j_call: TRBJ1-5; clone_size: few; cdr3_nt: TGCAGCGTTGGGACAGGGGTAGGTACCCAGCATTTT; cdr3_aa: CSVGTGVGTQHF
v_call: TRBV7-2; d_call: TRBD1; j_call: TRBJ1-2; clone_size: NA; cdr3_nt: TGTGCCAGCAGCTGGGACAGGGGAGCTGGCTACACCTTC; cdr3_aa: CASSWDRGAGYTF
v_call: TRBV5-1; d_call: TRBD1; j_call: TRBJ2-2; clone_size: NA; cdr3_nt: TGCGCCAGCAGCGACCCGGGACAGGGGACCGGGGAGCTGTTTTTT; cdr3_aa: CASSDPGQGTGELFF
v_call: TRBV5-1; d_call: TRBD1; j_call: TRBJ1-1; clone_size: few; cdr3_nt: TGCGCCAGCAGCTTGGGGACAGGGATGAACACTGAAGCTTTCTTT; cdr3_aa: CASSLGTGMNTEAFF
v_call: TRBV18; d_call: NA; j_call: TRBJ1-5; clone_size: NA; cdr3_nt: TGTGCCAGCTCATCACAGGGAGCGGAGCAGCCCCAGCATTTT; cdr3_aa: CASSSQGAEQPQHF
v_call: TRBV2; d_call: TRBD2; j_call: TRBJ2-1; clone_size: NA; cdr3_nt: TGTGCCAGCAGGGCCGGGACTAGCGGCTACAATGAGCAGTTCTTC; cdr3_aa: CASRAGTSGYNEQFF
v_call: TRBV5-6; d_call: NA; j_call: TRBJ2-7; clone_size: NA; cdr3_nt: TGTGCCAGCAGCTGGAACCCGGACAGCCAACAGTACTTC; cdr3_aa: CASSWNPDSQQYF
v_call: TRBV7-6; d_call: NA; j_call: TRBJ2-2; clone_size: NA; cdr3_nt: TGTGCCAGCAGGGAACAGATAAACACCGGGGAGCTGTTTTTT; cdr3_aa: CASREQINTGELFF
v_call: TRBV30; d_call: NA; j_call: TRBJ2-7; clone_size: few; cdr3_nt: TGTGCCTGGAGTGAAGGTAGGGGCTCCTACGAGCAGTACTTC; cdr3_aa: CAWSEGRGSYEQYF
v_call: TRBV4-2; d_call: TRBD1; j_call: TRBJ1-1; clone_size: NA; cdr3_nt: TGTGCCAGCAGCCAAGTGGACAGGGGGCCTACTGAAGCTTTCTTT; cdr3_aa: CASSQVDRGPTEAFF
v_call: TRBV11-3; d_call: TRBD1; j_call: TRBJ2-2; clone_size: NA; cdr3_nt: TGTGCCAGCAGCGTCGGACAGGGCACCGGGGAGCTGTTTTTT; cdr3_aa: CASSVGQGTGELFF
v_call: TRBV9; d_call: TRBD2; j_call: TRBJ2-3; clone_size: NA; cdr3_nt: TGTGCCAGCAGCCAGGGACTAGCGGGAGTAGATACGCAGTATTTT; cdr3_aa: CASSQGLAGVDTQYF
v_call: TRBV5-5; d_call: NA; j_call: TRBJ1-5; clone_size: NA; cdr3_nt: TGTGCCAGCAGCTTGGGGAGTTGGATGGGAGGCAATCAGCCCCAGCATTTT; cdr3_aa: CASSLGSWMGGNQPQHF
v_call: TRBV7-6; d_call: TRBD1; j_call: TRBJ2-1; clone_size: once; cdr3_nt: TGTGCCAGCAGCTTACGTACCCGGACAGGGGGAGTCAATGAGCAGTTCTTC; cdr3_aa: CASSLRTRTGGVNEQFF
v_call: TRBV2; d_call: NA; j_call: TRBJ2-3; clone_size: many; cdr3_nt: TGTGCCAGTCGCCGGAGCACAGATACGCAGTATTTT; cdr3_aa: CASRRSTDTQYF
v_call: TRBV9; d_call: TRBD1; j_call: TRBJ2-7; clone_size: NA; cdr3_nt: TGTGCCAGCAGCTTCGGACAGGGGGACTACGAGCAGTACTTC; cdr3_aa: CASSFGQGDYEQYF
v_call: TRBV15; d_call: TRBD2; j_call: TRBJ2-1; clone_size: NA; cdr3_nt: TGTGCCACCAGCAGAGGGGGACTAGCGGGACAAGAAAAGCAGTTCTTC; cdr3_aa: CATSRGGLAGQEKQFF